These T cell receptor beta chains were read from a single sample in a study of OX40 agonist ivuxolimab in advanced cancers. The table came from immunoSEQ multiplex PCR; TCRdb's copy has only in-frame clones and leaves some out. This sample yields tens of thousands of clones, of which 86% are seen a single time; roughly 6% belongs to the top ten. The material was CD4+ or CD8+ T cells sorted from blood, obtained in a trial of the OX40 agonist ivuxolimab. All receptors come from an adult with an advanced solid tumor such as melanoma, head and neck, liver or kidney cancer. Both conserved end residues are part of each CDR3.

CDR3aa	v_gene	j_gene
CASRPAGGRYEQYF	TRBV5-1	TRBJ2-7
CASSPSGGNQPQHF	TRBV11-2	TRBJ1-5
CASSDRQGRDTQYF	TRBV6-1	TRBJ2-3
CASTRTGESSYNEQFF	TRBV19	TRBJ2-1
CASSQDGQRYGYTF	TRBV4-1	TRBJ1-2
CASSPTGVYNEQFF	TRBV27	TRBJ2-1
CASSLGWTSGLTDTQYF	TRBV7-2	TRBJ2-3
CASSLGTGVNYEQYF	TRBV7-2	TRBJ2-7
CASSLRWTGEAFF	TRBV5-6	TRBJ1-1
CASSPNLAGLYNEQFF	TRBV18	TRBJ2-1
CASSDPSGVRFF	TRBV11-3	TRBJ2-1
CASSPQQGDDEQFF	TRBV18	TRBJ2-1
CASSRTGTAFTSGNTIYF	TRBV5-8	TRBJ1-3
CASTPGGISGNTIYF	TRBV19	TRBJ1-3
CASSEWGGTYEQYF	TRBV6-1	TRBJ2-7
CASSPVGYNEQFF	TRBV5-4	TRBJ2-1
CASSLDRRARNIQYF	TRBV5-1	TRBJ2-4
CASSPPDSNYGYTF	TRBV21-1	TRBJ1-2
CASSKDGNTEAFF	TRBV18	TRBJ1-1
CASSPIAGGISDEQYF	TRBV18	TRBJ2-7
CASSLVPQGNSPLHF	TRBV7-2	TRBJ1-6
CAWTGSSYNGQFF	TRBV30	TRBJ2-1
CASSQDRGDTQYF	TRBV4-1	TRBJ2-3
CASSQGTGAGNQPQHF	TRBV4-1	TRBJ1-5
CASSRQADQPQHF	TRBV19	TRBJ1-5
CAWSVLGYEQYF	TRBV30	TRBJ2-7
CASSQASSGAETQYF	TRBV4-1	TRBJ2-5
CASSVGGTEYGYTF	TRBV9	TRBJ1-2
CASSFLAGIGTGELFF	TRBV7-3	TRBJ2-2
CASSQLGGARVTGELFF	TRBV10-2	TRBJ2-2
CASTPLQQGSNQPQHF	TRBV6-6	TRBJ1-5
CAWSHPQAGQPQHF	TRBV30	TRBJ1-5
CASSWRVVTEAFF	TRBV7-9	TRBJ1-1
CASSVGDGNSPLHF	TRBV9	TRBJ1-6
CACRLAGGFGEQFF	TRBV30	TRBJ2-1
CASSQFAGPSYEQYF	TRBV4-2	TRBJ2-7
CASSPPRQETQYF	TRBV13	TRBJ2-5
CASSTGTGRGEQFF	TRBV19	TRBJ2-1
CASSPGLAGGEQYF	TRBV7-2	TRBJ2-7
CASSLGGGFGANVLTF	TRBV27	TRBJ2-6